The 18 T cell receptor beta chains in this list originate from one sample, sequenced in a study of technical replicates of blood from a few donors. TCRdb's table, derived via immunoSEQ multiplex PCR, lists solely in-frame clones and lacks some. This table has under 85,000 clones, about 90% appearing once. Sequenced: T cells isolated from PBMCs. The receptors shown here come from a human donor in good health. Some clones in this sample may be carry-over from other donors' samples.

The chain uses TRBV7-3 and TRBJ2-3; D is undetermined. The CDR3 sequence is 14 residues long. V was shortened by 4 bases and J by 0 bases, with 8 bases between the two germline ends. CDR1 SGHTA and CDR2 FQGTGA come from the germline V gene. CDR3 region: CASSSGLSTDTQYF. Written as DNA, the CDR3 is TGTGCCAGCAGCTCAGGCCTCAGCACAGATACGCAGTATTTT.

This clone was seen more than once but under ten times. The rearrangement links TRBV14 to TRBJ1-1; D ambiguous. The CDR3 consists of 11 residues. CDR1 and CDR2 from the germline V gene are SGHDN and FVKESK. V was clipped by 1 base and J by 7 bases, with 4 bases between them. The DNA of the CDR3 is TGTGCCAGCAGCCAAGGAGTTGAAGCTTTCTTT. As protein: CASSQGVEAFF.

The CDR3 DNA is TGTGCCAGCAGCCGACAGCGTGGCTACACCTTC. This codes for CASSRQRGYTF. This chain links TRBV5-6 with TRBJ1-2, with TRBD1 as a possible D gene (5 bases). Germline CDR1 SGHDT, CDR2 YYEEEE. The V end lost 4 bases, the J end lost 7 bases, and 8 bases lay between the germline ends. The CDR3 has 11 amino acids.

The chain carries TRBV18 and TRBJ2-7; possibly TRBD1 for D (6 bases). Germline values: CDR1 KGHSH, CDR2 LQKENI. This CDR3 contains 14 residues. Trimming shortened V by 3 bases and J by 3 bases, and 12 bases separated the two germline ends. The CDR3 sequence is CASSPRDINYEQYF. DNA for the CDR3: TGTGCCAGCTCACCCCGGGACATCAACTACGAGCAGTACTTC.

The rearrangement links TRBV6-4 to TRBJ2-1; TRBD2 matches 13 bases. CDR1 is MRHNA and CDR2 is SNTAGT in the germline V gene. The CDR3 covers 15 residues. The V segment lost 3 bases and the J segment 11 bases; nucleotides outside the gene matches: 7. This CDR3 reads CASSDSGTSGDKQFF. CDR3 nucleotide sequence: TGTGCCAGCAGTGATTCCGGGACTAGCGGGGATAAGCAGTTCTTC.

The chain joins TRBV28 to TRBJ1-2; TRBD1 matches at 10 bases. Trimming took 8 bases from V and 8 from J; bases not matched to a gene: 8. Per germline, CDR1 MDHEN and CDR2 SYDVKM. The CDR3 runs to 13 residues. The CDR3 bases are TGTGCCAGCGACCCGACAGGGGGCCAAGGCTACACCTTC. Translation gives CASDPTGGQGYTF.

The chain recombines TRBV27 with TRBJ2-3; 12 nucleotides line up with TRBD2. CDR1 MNHEY and CDR2 SMNVEV come from the germline V gene (reference sequence). There are 14 residues in the CDR3. V trimming: 5 bases; J trimming: 9 bases; junction bases outside the gene matches: 6. For the CDR3, the DNA is TGTGCCAGCAGTCCTAGCGGGAGGGCCGAAACGCAGTATTTT. Protein: CASSPSGRAETQYF.

Note on this clone: An end of the junction does not agree with germline; a read error may underlie this. This rearrangement joins TRBV10-3 to TRBJ2-2; 11 bases line up with TRBD2. Germline assignment: CDR1 ENHRY and CDR2 SYGVKD. This CDR3 is built from 13 residues. CDR3 region: CAVRLAGTGELFF. CDR3 DNA: TGTGCCGTCAGACTAGCGGGAACCGGGGAGCTGTTTTTT.

This chain connects TRBV10-3 to TRBJ1-2; D gene unclear. V lost 0 bases, J lost 2 bases, and 7 bases lay in between. CDR1 and CDR2 (germline): ENHRY, SYGVKD. CDR3 length: 14 amino acids. The CDR3 nucleotides read TGTGCCATCAGTGAGTCGAGCAGGAACTATGGCTACACCTTC. Protein product: CAISESSRNYGYTF.

This rearrangement joins TRBV4-3 to TRBJ1-1; D is ambiguous. Trimming removed 1 base at V and 1 base at J, with 13 bases between. The CDR3 covers 16 residues. The germline gives CDR1 LGHNA, CDR2 YSLEER. DNA of the CDR3: TGCGCCAGCAGCCAAGTCTTGTTTCTTAGGAACACTGAAGCTTTCTTT. This sequence encodes CASSQVLFLRNTEAFF.

V usage is TRBV5-1 and J usage is TRBJ2-2; 10 nucleotides line up with TRBD1. Per germline, CDR1 SGHRS and CDR2 YFSETQ. This CDR3 has 16 residues. J lost 7 bases, V lost 0 bases, and 6 bases had no gene match. CDR3 bases: TGCGCCAGCAGCTTGGGACAGGGGGCGCAAAGCGGGGAGCTGTTTTTT. It is translated as CASSLGQGAQSGELFF.

This chain links TRBV7-2 with TRBJ1-3; 7 bases agree with TRBD1. Germline values: CDR1 SGHTA, CDR2 FQGNSA. This CDR3 comprises 16 residues. With V trimmed by 5 bases and J by 0 bases, 7 bases remained unmatched. CDR3 sequence (DNA): TGTGCCAGCAGCCCATCGGGACAGCGCTCTGGAAACACCATATATTTT. Encoded protein: CASSPSGQRSGNTIYF.

The CDR3 nucleotides read TGTGCCAGCGCTAGCGGGAGCACAGATACGCAGTATTTT. Its translation is CASASGSTDTQYF. The rearrangement joins TRBV11-3 to TRBJ2-3; TRBD2 matches 8 bases. The germline gives CDR1 SGHNT, CDR2 YENEEA. Trimming at V came to 8 bases and at J to 0 bases, leaving 1 base not matched to a gene. This CDR3 spans 13 amino acids.

The chain carries TRBV6-5 and TRBJ2-1, with 11 nucleotides matching TRBD2. Losses at the gene ends were 4 bases for V and 7 bases for J; bases not matched to a gene: 6. The V gene's germline CDR1 is MNHEY and CDR2 SVGAGI. The CDR3 consists of 15 residues. The CDR3 sequence is CASSLAGGPSNEQFF. For the CDR3, the DNA is TGTGCCAGCAGTTTAGCGGGAGGGCCTAGTAATGAGCAGTTCTTC.

J is TRBJ1-1 and V is TRBV7-8, with D perhaps matching TRBD1 (5 bases). V was pared by 0 bases and J by 8 bases, with 7 bases between. Germline V gives CDR1 SGHVS, CDR2 FQNEAQ. The CDR3 is 12 amino acids. The CDR3 sequence is CASSLAQGEAFF. CDR3 sequence (DNA): TGTGCCAGCAGCTTAGCCCAGGGAGAAGCTTTCTTT.

This chain joins TRBV5-1 and TRBJ2-1; tentatively, D is TRBD1 (6 bases). CDR3 length: 12 amino acids. Germline V gene lookup returns CDR1 SGHRS and CDR2 YFSETQ. V lost 4 bases to trimming and J lost 9 bases, with 11 bases between them. CDR3 region: CASSQQGSEQFF. CDR3 sequence (DNA): TGCGCCAGCAGCCAACAGGGTTCTGAGCAGTTCTTC.

CDR3 sequence (DNA): TGCAGCGTTGAAGGGCTAGCGGGAGGACGGGGGGCCTACGAGCAGTACTTC. Its protein product is CSVEGLAGGRGAYEQYF. This chain uses TRBV29-1 with TRBJ2-7, with TRBD2 matching 11 bases. There are 17 residues in the CDR3. V dropped 1 base and J dropped 2; count of bases not matched to a gene: 10. Germline CDR1 and CDR2: SQVTM and ANQGSEA.

V gene TRBV6-5 combines with J gene TRBJ1-2; D is uncertain. Between the trimmed V and J ends, which lost 4 bases and 1 base, there was a span of 7 bases. CDR1 is MNHEY, CDR2 SVGAGI, per germline. This CDR3 contains 13 residues. The CDR3 region has the DNA TGTGCCAGCAGTTCACCGGGTAACTATGGCTACACCTTC. The encoded protein is CASSSPGNYGYTF.